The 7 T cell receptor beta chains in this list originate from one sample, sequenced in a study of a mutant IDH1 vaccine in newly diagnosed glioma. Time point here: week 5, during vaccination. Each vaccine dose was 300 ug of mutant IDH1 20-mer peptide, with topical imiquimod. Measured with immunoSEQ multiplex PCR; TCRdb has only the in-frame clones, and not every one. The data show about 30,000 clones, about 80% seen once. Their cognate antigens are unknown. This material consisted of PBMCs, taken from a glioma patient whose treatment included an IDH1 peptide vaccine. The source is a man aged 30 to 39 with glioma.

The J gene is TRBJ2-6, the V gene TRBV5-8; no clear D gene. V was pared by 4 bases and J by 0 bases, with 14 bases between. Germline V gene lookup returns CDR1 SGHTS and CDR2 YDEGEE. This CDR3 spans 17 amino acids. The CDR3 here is CASSLGFINSGANVLTF. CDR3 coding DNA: TGTGCCAGCAGCCTCGGGTTTATCAACTCTGGGGCCAACGTCCTGACTTTC.

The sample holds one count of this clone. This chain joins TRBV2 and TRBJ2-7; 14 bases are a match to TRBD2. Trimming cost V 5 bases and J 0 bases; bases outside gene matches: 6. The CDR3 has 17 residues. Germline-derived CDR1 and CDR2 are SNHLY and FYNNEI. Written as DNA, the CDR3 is TGTGCCAGCAGTCCGCGTGGGACTAGCGGGGGCTCCTACGAGCAGTACTTC. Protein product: CASSPRGTSGGSYEQYF.

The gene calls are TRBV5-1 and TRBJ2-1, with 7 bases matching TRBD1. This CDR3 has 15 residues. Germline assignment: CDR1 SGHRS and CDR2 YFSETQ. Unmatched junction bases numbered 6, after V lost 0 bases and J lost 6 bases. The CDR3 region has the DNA TGCGCCAGCAGCTTGGTCCAGGGGGTCCGCAATGAGCAGTTCTTC. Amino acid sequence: CASSLVQGVRNEQFF.

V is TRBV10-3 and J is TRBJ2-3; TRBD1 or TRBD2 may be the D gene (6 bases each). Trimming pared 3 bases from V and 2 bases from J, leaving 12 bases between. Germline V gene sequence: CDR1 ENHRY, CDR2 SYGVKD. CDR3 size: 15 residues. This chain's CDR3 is CAISEEGGLTDTQYF. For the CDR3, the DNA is TGTGCCATCAGTGAAGAGGGGGGCCTCACAGATACGCAGTATTTT.

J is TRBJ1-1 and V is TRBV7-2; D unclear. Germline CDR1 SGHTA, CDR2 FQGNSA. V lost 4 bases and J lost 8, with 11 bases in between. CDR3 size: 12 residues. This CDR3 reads CASSYGRGEAFF. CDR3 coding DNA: TGTGCCAGCAGCTACGGACGCGGGGAAGCTTTCTTT.

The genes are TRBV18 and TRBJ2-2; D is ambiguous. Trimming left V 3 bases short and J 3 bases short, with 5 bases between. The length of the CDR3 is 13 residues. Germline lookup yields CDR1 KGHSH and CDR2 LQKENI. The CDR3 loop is CASSPWDTGELFF. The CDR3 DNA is TGTGCCAGCTCACCGTGGGACACCGGGGAGCTGTTTTTT.

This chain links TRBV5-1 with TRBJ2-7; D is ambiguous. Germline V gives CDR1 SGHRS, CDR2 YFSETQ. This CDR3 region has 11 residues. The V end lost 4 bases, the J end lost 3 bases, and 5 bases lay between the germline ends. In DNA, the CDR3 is TGCGCCAGCAGCCAAAACTACGAGCAGTACTTC. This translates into CASSQNYEQYF.